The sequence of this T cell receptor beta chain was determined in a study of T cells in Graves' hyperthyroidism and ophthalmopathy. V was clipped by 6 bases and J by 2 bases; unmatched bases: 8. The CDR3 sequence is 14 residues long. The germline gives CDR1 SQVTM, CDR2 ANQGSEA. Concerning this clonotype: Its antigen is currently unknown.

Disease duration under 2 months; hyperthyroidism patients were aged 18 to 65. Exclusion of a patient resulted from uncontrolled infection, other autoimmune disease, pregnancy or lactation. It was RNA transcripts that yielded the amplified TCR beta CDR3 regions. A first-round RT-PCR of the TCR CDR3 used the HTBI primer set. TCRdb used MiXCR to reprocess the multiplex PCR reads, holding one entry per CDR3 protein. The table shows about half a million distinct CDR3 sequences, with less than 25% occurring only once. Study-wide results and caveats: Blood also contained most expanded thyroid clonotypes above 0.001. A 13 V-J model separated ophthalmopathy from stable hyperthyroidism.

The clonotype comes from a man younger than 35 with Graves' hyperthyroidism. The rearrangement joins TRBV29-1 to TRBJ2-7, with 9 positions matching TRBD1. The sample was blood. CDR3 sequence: CSVNGGTGPYEQYF. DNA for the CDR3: TGCAGCGTGAATGGGGGGACAGGGCCCTACGAGCAGTACTTC.